This T cell receptor (beta chain) was identified during a study of blood T cells in healthy people across ages. About the study: When template switching was applied, about one barcoded beta molecule was captured per two T cells.

The use of a sample-barcoded 5' primer and a J-beta primer mix characterized a second PCR of about 6 to 12 cycles. TCRdb passed the 5' RACE reads through MiXCR, listing each CDR3 protein once. The sample carries some 1.5 million distinct CDR3 sequences, 28% recorded once. The CDR3 extends over 13 amino acids. Trimming shortened V by 5 bases and J by 8 bases, and 15 bases separated the two germline ends. The TCR sequence derives from a woman aged 25 to 39 in good health. This rearrangement joins TRBV12-3 or TRBV12-4 to TRBJ1-1; tentatively, D is TRBD1 (6 bases). Sequencing was done on a sample of blood. CDR3 bases: TGTGCCAGCAGTCCCTATCAGGGGACGGAAGCTTTCTTT. This translates into CASSPYQGTEAFF.